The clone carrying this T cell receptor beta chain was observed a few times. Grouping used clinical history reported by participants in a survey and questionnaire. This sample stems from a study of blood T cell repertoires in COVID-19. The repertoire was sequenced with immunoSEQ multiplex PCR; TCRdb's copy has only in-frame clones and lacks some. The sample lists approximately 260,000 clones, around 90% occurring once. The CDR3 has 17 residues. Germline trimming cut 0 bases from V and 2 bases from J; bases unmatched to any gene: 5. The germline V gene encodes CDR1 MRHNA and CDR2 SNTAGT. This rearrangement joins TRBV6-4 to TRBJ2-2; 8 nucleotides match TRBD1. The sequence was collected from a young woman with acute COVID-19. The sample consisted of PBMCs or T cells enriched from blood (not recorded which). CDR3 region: CASSDSVQGVNTGELFF. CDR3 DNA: TGTGCCAGCAGTGACTCGGTACAGGGGGTCAACACCGGGGAGCTGTTTTTT.